This TCR beta chain was identified in a study of blood T cell repertoires in COVID-19. Study information: Sites in the United States, Italy and Spain provided acute and convalescent COVID-19 samples. Nucleic acid was either cDNA or gDNA, and it came from T cells, B-cell-depleted T cells, or PBMCs.

In the case of this clone: Germline is not matched at one junction end, which may reflect a read error.

The germline CDR1 and CDR2 sequences are LGHDT and YNNKEL (reference sequence). The CDR3 length is 12 residues. The repertoire was sequenced with immunoSEQ multiplex PCR; TCRdb's copy has only in-frame clones and lacks some. This sample has about 210,000 clones, with roughly nine tenths found just once. This sequence joins TRBV3-1 (or the pseudogene TRBV3-2) and TRBJ1-2; 10 bases fit TRBD1. Sequences were obtained from peripheral blood. This TCR derives from a man aged 70-80 years with acute or convalescent COVID-19. The CDR3 DNA is TGTGCCAGCAGTTCGGGACAGGGGTTTTGTTACTTC. Translation: CASSSGQGFCYF.